At least ten counts were recorded for the clone carrying this T cell receptor beta chain. The data derive from a study of T-cell reconstitution after alpha-beta-depleted transplantation in children. Between the trimmed V and J ends, which lost 0 bases and 1 base, there was a span of 5 bases. CDR3 size: 14 residues. The germline V gene has CDR1 SGHNT and CDR2 YYREEE (reference sequence). This sample's TCRbeta library carried unique molecular identifier barcodes. TCRdb ran MiXCR on the PCR reads and lists one entry per CDR3 protein. Among 84,000 or so distinct CDR3 sequences listed, 15% to 18% were seen once.

The sequence derives from a male patient aged 2-9 years who had a stem cell transplant for acute lymphoblastic leukemia, so the T cells may come from the graft donor. The gene calls are TRBV5-4 and TRBJ1-3; D remains ambiguous. This material consisted of PBMCs, mostly from graft donor cells, taken 180 days after TCRalphabeta/CD19-depleted stem cell transplant. The CDR3: CASSLDDSGNTIYF. The CDR3 nucleotides are TGTGCCAGCAGCTTGGACGATTCTGGAAACACCATATATTTT.